This T cell receptor beta chain was sequenced for a study of T-cell reconstitution after alpha-beta-depleted transplantation in children. Study-wide findings and caveats: At the one-year point after transplant, T-cell counts and TCRbeta diversity were found to come mostly from T cells that had been newly produced.

Library preparation (for TCRbeta) was performed with unique molecular identifiers. One entry per CDR3 protein results from TCRdb running MiXCR on the PCR reads. The sample carries around 300,000 distinct CDR3 sequences, around 10% recorded once. The CDR3 loop spans 12 amino acids. Concerning this clonotype: Antigen: not known. A much larger clone lies one base from this, so it may be a read error.

The specimen comprised peripheral blood, sampled 180 days after TCRalphabeta/CD19-depleted stem cell transplant. The origin of this receptor is a male patient under 10 years old who had a stem cell transplant for chronic granulomatous disease, so the T cells may come from the graft donor. The chain combines TRBV12-3 or TRBV12-4 with TRBJ1-1, with a tentative D call TRBD1 (6 bases). DNA of the CDR3: TGTGCCACCAGTTACCCGGGACATGGGGCTTTCTTT. This gives the protein CATSYPGHGAFF.